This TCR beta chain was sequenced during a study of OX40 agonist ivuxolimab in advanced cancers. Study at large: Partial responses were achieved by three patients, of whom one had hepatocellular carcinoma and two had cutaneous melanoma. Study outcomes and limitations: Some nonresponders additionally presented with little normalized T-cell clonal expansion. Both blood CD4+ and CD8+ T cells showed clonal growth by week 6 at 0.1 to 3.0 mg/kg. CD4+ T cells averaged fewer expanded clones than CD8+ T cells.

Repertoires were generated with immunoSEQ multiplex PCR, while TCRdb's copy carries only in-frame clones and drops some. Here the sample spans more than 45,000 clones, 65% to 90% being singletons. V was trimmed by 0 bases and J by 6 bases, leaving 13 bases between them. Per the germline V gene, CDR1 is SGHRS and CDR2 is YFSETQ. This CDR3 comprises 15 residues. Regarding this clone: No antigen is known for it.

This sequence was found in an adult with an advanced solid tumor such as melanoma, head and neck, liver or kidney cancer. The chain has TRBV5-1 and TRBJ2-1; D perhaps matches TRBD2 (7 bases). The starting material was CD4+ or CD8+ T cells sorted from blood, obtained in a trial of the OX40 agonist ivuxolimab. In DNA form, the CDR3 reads TGCGCCAGCAGCTTGGGGGAGGGGGGACCCAATGAGCAGTTCTTC. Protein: CASSLGEGGPNEQFF.